Detailed here is one TCR beta chain. Antigen specificity is unknown. Germline V lookup: CDR1 SGHRS, CDR2 YFSETQ. The CDR3 length is 13 residues. Trimming cost V 1 base and J 1 base, with 5 bases left between them. These data belong to a study of T cell responses to AZD1222 COVID-19 vaccine. Study-level findings and limits: Without day 14 samples, only post-peak T cell repertoires were studied.

The table came from immunoSEQ multiplex PCR; TCRdb's copy has only in-frame clones and leaves some out. The sample consists of more than 150,000 clones, 80% to 95% of them appearing once. This clonotype originated in an adult who received the AZD1222 COVID-19 vaccine. The chain links TRBV5-1 to TRBJ2-5; the D is unclear. This sample comprised peripheral blood, obtained 28 days after the second AZD1222 dose. DNA of the CDR3: TGCGCCAGCAGCTTGTACTCCCAAGAGACCCAGTACTTC. This gives the protein CASSLYSQETQYF.